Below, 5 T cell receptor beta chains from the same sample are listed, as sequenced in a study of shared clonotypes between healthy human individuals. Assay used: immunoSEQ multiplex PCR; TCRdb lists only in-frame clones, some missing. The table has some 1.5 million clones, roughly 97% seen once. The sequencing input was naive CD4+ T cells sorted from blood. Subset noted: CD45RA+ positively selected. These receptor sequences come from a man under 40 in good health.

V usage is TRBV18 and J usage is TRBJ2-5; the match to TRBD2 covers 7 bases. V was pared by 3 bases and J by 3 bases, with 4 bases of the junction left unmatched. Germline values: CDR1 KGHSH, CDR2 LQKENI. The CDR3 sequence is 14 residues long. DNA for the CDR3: TGTGCCAGCTCACCCTGGGCGGGAGAAGAGACCCAGTACTTC. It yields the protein CASSPWAGEETQYF.

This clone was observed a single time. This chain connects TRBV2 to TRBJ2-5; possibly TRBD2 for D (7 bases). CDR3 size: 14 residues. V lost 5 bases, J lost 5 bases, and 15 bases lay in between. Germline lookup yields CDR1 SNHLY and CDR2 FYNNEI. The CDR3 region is CASSLEQGGETQYF. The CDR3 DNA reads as TGTGCCAGCAGTTTGGAACAGGGAGGGGAGACCCAGTACTTC.

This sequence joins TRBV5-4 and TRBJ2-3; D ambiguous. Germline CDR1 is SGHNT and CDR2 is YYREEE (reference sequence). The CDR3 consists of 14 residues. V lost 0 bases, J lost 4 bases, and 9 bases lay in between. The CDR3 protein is CASSLEVSPDTQYF. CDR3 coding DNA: TGTGCCAGCAGCTTGGAGGTTTCCCCAGATACGCAGTATTTT. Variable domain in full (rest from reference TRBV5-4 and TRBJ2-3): ETGVTQSPTHLIKTRGQQVTLRCSSQSGHNTVSWYQQALGQGPQFIFQYYREEENGRGNFPPRFSGLQFPNYSSELNVNALELDDSALYLCASSLEVSPDTQYFGPGTRLTVL.

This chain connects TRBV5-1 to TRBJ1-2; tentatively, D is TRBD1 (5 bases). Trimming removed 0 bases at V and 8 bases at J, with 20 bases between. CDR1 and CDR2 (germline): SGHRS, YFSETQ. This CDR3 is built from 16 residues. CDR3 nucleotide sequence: TGCGCCAGCAGCTTGGGGAGGCTTCCCGCCCAGGGAGGCTACACCTTC. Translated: CASSLGRLPAQGGYTF. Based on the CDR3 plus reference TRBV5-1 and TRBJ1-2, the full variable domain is KAGVTQTPRYLIKTRGQQVTLSCSPISGHRSVSWYQQTPGQGLQFLFEYFSETQRNKGNFPGRFSGRQFSNSRSEMNVSTLELGDSALYLCASSLGRLPAQGGYTFGSGTRLTVV.

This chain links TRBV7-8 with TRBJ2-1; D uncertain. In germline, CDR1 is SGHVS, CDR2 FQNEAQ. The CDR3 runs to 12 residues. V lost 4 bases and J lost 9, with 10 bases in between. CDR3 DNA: TGTGCCAGCAGCTACAATAGAGGTGAGCAGTTCTTC. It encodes CASSYNRGEQFF. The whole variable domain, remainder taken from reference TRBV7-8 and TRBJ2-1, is GAGVSQSPRYKVAKRGQDVALRCDPISGHVSLFWYQQALGQGPEFLTYFQNEAQLDKSGLPSDRFFAERPEGSVSTLKIQRTQQEDSAVYLCASSYNRGEQFFGPGTRLTVL.